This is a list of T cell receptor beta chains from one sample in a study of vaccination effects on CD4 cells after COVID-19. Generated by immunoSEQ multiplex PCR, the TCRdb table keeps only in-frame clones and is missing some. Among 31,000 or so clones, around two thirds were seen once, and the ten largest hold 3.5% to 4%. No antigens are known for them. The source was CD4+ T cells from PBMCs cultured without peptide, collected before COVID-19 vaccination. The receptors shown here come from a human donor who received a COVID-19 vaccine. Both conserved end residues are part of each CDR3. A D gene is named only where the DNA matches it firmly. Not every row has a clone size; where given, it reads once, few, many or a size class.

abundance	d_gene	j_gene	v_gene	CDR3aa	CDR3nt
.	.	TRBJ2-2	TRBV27	CASSFLGAGTGELFF	TGTGCCAGCAGTTTTCTGGGGGCGGGCACCGGGGAGCTGTTTTTT
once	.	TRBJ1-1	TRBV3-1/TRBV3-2	CASSPGAVLNTEAFF	TGTGCCAGCAGCCCAGGGGCGGTTTTGAACACTGAAGCTTTCTTT
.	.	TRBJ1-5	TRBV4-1	CASSQVATAGSYSNQPQHF	TGCGCCAGCAGCCAAGTGGCCACAGCCGGCTCATATAGCAATCAGCCCCAGCATTTT
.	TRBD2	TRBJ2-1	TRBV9	CASSVAAGVMFF	TGTGCCAGCAGCGTAGCAGCGGGAGTGATGTTCTTC
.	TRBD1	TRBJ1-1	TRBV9	CASSARTGEEAFF	TGTGCCAGCAGCGCCAGGACAGGGGAGGAAGCTTTCTTT
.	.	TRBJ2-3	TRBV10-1	CASSGRDRRTDTQYF	TGCGCCAGCAGTGGCCGGGACCGCCGCACAGATACGCAGTATTTT
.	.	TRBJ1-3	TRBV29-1	CSVGMREDTIYF	TGCAGCGTTGGAATGCGTGAGGACACCATATATTTT
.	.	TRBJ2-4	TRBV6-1	CASSGRLGQSKNIQYF	TGTGCCAGCAGTGGCCGGCTGGGGCAATCCAAAAACATTCAGTACTTC
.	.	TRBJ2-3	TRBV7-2	CASSSDFTDTQYF	TGTGCCAGCAGCTCGGACTTCACAGATACGCAGTATTTT
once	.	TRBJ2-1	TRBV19	CASSIVVDEQFF	TGTGCCAGTAGTATAGTCGTCGATGAGCAGTTCTTC
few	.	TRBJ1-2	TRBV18	CASSSDTRYGYTF	TGTGCCAGCTCATCGGACACGCGCTATGGCTACACCTTC
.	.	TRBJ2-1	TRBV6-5	CASMASWNEQFF	TGTGCCAGCATGGCGTCTTGGAATGAGCAGTTCTTC
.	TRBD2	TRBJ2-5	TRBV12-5	CASGDRPPAGGGETQYF	TGTGCTAGTGGGGACAGGCCTCCAGCGGGAGGCGGGGAGACCCAGTACTTC
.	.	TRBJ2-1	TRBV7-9	CASSLVTNGRRLYNEQFF	TGTGCCAGCAGCTTAGTTACAAACGGACGGAGGCTATACAATGAGCAGTTCTTC
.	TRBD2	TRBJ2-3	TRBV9	CASSIGLAGVTRRGTDTQYF	TGTGCCAGCAGCATTGGACTAGCGGGAGTGACGAGGCGAGGTACAGATACGCAGTATTTT
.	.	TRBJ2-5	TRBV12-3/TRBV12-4	CASSSGGRETQYF	TGTGCCAGCAGTTCTGGGGGGAGGGAGACCCAGTACTTC
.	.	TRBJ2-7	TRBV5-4	CASSPAGTRSYEQYF	TGTGCCAGCAGCCCCGCCGGGACGCGGTCCTACGAGCAGTACTTC
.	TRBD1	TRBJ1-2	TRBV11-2	CASSPQGFWNGYTF	TGTGCCAGCAGCCCACAGGGGTTTTGGAACGGCTACACCTTC
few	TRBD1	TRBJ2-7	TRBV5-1	CASSLTGTGTPYEQYF	TGCGCCAGCAGCCTCACCGGGACAGGGACCCCCTACGAGCAGTACTTC
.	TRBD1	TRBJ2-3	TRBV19	CASTLRTGITDTQYF	TGTGCCAGTACCCTCCGGACAGGGATCACAGATACGCAGTATTTT
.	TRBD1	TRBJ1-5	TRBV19	CASSQTGGWSQPQHF	TGTGCCAGTAGTCAAACAGGGGGCTGGAGTCAGCCCCAGCATTTT
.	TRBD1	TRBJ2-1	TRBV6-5	CASSFRTGAGNEQFF	TGTGCCAGCAGTTTCCGGACAGGGGCGGGAAATGAGCAGTTCTTC
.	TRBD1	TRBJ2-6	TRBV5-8	CASRRQGTSGANVLTF	TGTGCCAGCAGGAGACAGGGAACCTCTGGGGCCAACGTCCTGACTTTC
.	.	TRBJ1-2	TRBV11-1	CASSFGESGYTF	TGTGCCAGCAGCTTCGGGGAATCTGGCTACACCTTC
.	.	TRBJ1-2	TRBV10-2	CASLPRGDYGYTF	TGCGCCAGTTTACCTCGAGGTGACTATGGCTACACCTTC
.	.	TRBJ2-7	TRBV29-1	CSVTNRLNSYEQYF	TGCAGCGTCACGAACAGACTGAACTCCTACGAGCAGTACTTC
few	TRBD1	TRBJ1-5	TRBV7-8	CASSRDRGNQPQHF	TGTGCCAGCAGCCGAGACAGGGGCAATCAGCCCCAGCATTTT
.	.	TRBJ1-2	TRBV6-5	CASSQGFYYGYTF	TGTGCCAGCAGCCAGGGGTTCTACTATGGCTACACCTTC
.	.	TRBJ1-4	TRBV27	CASSPSPGISNEKLFF	TGTGCCAGCAGTCCCTCCCCAGGGATATCTAATGAAAAACTGTTTTTT
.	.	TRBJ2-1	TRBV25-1	CASSERQFEGQFF	TGTGCCAGCAGTGAAAGGCAATTTGAGGGGCAGTTCTTC
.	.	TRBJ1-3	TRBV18	CASSTQTVSGNTIYF	TGTGCCAGCTCAACCCAGACAGTCTCTGGAAACACCATATATTTT
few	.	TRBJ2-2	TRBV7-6	CASSHSLGRDTGELFF	TGTGCCAGCAGCCACTCGTTGGGGCGGGACACCGGGGAGCTGTTTTTT
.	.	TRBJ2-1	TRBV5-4	CASSSRLGLRQRSYNEQFF	TGTGCCAGCAGCTCGCGGTTGGGGTTAAGGCAGAGATCCTACAATGAGCAGTTCTTC
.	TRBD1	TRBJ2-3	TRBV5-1	CASSLAGQGGSTDTQYF	TGCGCCAGCAGCTTGGCGGGACAGGGAGGTTCCACAGATACGCAGTATTTT
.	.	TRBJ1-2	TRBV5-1	CASSSTRPWANYGYTF	TGCGCCAGCAGCTCGACGAGACCCTGGGCTAACTATGGCTACACCTTC